One and the same sample provided the 4 T cell receptor beta chains below, sequenced in a study of blood T cells in healthy people across ages. A second PCR of about 7 to 11 cycles used a sample-barcoded 5' primer and a J-beta primer mix. TCRdb re-analysed the 5' RACE reads in MiXCR, keeping a single row per CDR3 protein. Here the sample spans about a million distinct CDR3 sequences, under 50% being singletons. Input material: blood. Receptor source: a man aged 25-45 years in good health.

This rearrangement joins TRBV6-5 to TRBJ2-3; the D is unclear. Germline assignment: CDR1 MNHEY and CDR2 SVGAGI. V gave up 2 bases and J gave up 2 bases, with 14 bases separating them. CDR3 size: 16 residues. CDR3 in amino acids: CASSYGRTPTTDTQYF. The CDR3 nucleotides read TGTGCCAGCAGTTACGGCAGGACCCCTACCACAGATACGCAGTATTTT.

This clonotype has just a few counts. V and J are TRBV20-1 and TRBJ2-5; no definite D call. The germline V gene encodes CDR1 DFQATT and CDR2 SNEGSKA (reference sequence). This CDR3 region has 15 residues. V lost 1 base and J lost 2, with 14 bases in between. DNA for the CDR3: TGCAGTGCTAGAGGGAGATCGGCCAGACAAGAGACCCAGTACTTC. Residues: CSARGRSARQETQYF.

The V gene is TRBV3-1, the J gene TRBJ2-3, with a possible D match to TRBD2 (6 bases). The CDR3 totals 14 residues. The V and J ends lost 6 bases and 3 bases respectively, with 13 bases between them. Germline-derived CDR1 and CDR2 are LGHDT and YNNKEL (reference sequence). The chain's CDR3 is CASSTGVTTDTQYF. In DNA, the CDR3 is TGTGCCAGCAGTACGGGGGTTACGACAGATACGCAGTATTTT.

The rearrangement joins TRBV6-5 to TRBJ2-3; D unresolved. This CDR3 region has 16 residues. Trimming left V 0 bases short and J 4 bases short, with 14 bases between. Germline V gene lookup returns CDR1 MNHEY and CDR2 SVGAGI. The CDR3 here is CASSYSINLEADTQYF. For the CDR3, the DNA is TGTGCCAGCAGTTACTCGATAAATTTAGAGGCAGATACGCAGTATTTT.